A selection of T cell receptor beta chains follows, all from one sample in a study of CXCR3-negative and CXCR3-positive naive CD8 T cells. Following a re-call of the 5' RACE reads, TCRdb has one entry per CDR3 protein and lacks DNA. Its listing shows approximately 66,000 distinct CDR3 sequences. The source material was naive CXCR3- CD8+ T cells from blood. The receptors originated from a human donor in good health. Some clones in this sample may be carry-over from other donors' samples. Both conserved end residues are part of each CDR3. Fields, in order: J gene, V gene, CDR3 protein.

J gene: TRBJ2-7; V gene: TRBV6-2/TRBV6-3; CDR3 protein: CASSRHRGLYSYEQYF
J gene: TRBJ2-3; V gene: TRBV15; CDR3 protein: CATSRGGDTQYF
J gene: TRBJ2-5; V gene: TRBV20-1; CDR3 protein: CSARDLTSGDQETQYF
J gene: TRBJ1-2; V gene: TRBV4-1; CDR3 protein: CASSLQTVNYGYTF
J gene: TRBJ2-7; V gene: TRBV3-1; CDR3 protein: CASSPRVGLAGHYEQYF
J gene: TRBJ2-7; V gene: TRBV6-5; CDR3 protein: CASSQGLGDSYEQYF
J gene: TRBJ2-2; V gene: TRBV6-2/TRBV6-3; CDR3 protein: CASSPGRGRNTGELFF
J gene: TRBJ1-2; V gene: TRBV5-1; CDR3 protein: CASVQGTGALVDGYTF
J gene: TRBJ2-7; V gene: TRBV7-2; CDR3 protein: CASSLSAGHLIYEQYF
J gene: TRBJ2-7; V gene: TRBV24-1; CDR3 protein: CATSDSDGTSYEQYF
J gene: TRBJ2-2; V gene: TRBV29-1; CDR3 protein: CSVLRGSTGELFF
J gene: TRBJ2-7; V gene: TRBV29-1; CDR3 protein: CSGWTGEHEQYF
J gene: TRBJ2-1; V gene: TRBV6-6; CDR3 protein: CASSYSGTFFF
J gene: TRBJ1-5; V gene: TRBV2; CDR3 protein: CASDRESNQPQHF
J gene: TRBJ1-5; V gene: TRBV28; CDR3 protein: CASSFRETYSNQPQHF
J gene: TRBJ1-1; V gene: TRBV7-2; CDR3 protein: CASSLYAVGTGGGVEAFF
J gene: TRBJ1-6; V gene: TRBV7-8; CDR3 protein: CASSLWTFSSSYNSPLHF
J gene: TRBJ2-7; V gene: TRBV20-1; CDR3 protein: CSARGLAGPLHEQYF
J gene: TRBJ2-1; V gene: TRBV13; CDR3 protein: CASSPSPTSGRAINEQFF
J gene: TRBJ2-5; V gene: TRBV29-1; CDR3 protein: CSVEDRVDGKGETQYF
J gene: TRBJ2-1; V gene: TRBV14; CDR3 protein: CASSQDQGTSGYNEQFF
J gene: TRBJ2-1; V gene: TRBV7-6; CDR3 protein: CASSQGGDEQFF
J gene: TRBJ2-5; V gene: TRBV7-9; CDR3 protein: CASSLAQVHQETQYF
J gene: TRBJ2-1; V gene: TRBV28; CDR3 protein: CASSLYSVKANEQFF